These 5 T cell receptor beta chains were sequenced from one sample in a study of identical twins. TCRdb independently ran MiXCR on the 5' RACE reads; one entry per CDR3 protein. The table lists 500,000 to 550,000 distinct CDR3 sequences, about a fifth of them singletons. These same data were also listed under a study on yellow fever vaccine responses in identical twins.

Input material: CD4+ T cells sorted from blood. These receptors came from a woman aged 18-35 years in good health.

This clonotype was observed a few times. V and J are TRBV2 and TRBJ1-4; no firm D call. CDR1 SNHLY and CDR2 FYNNEI come from the germline V gene. The CDR3 runs to 12 residues. V lost 4 bases and J lost 7, with 7 bases in between. The CDR3, as DNA: TGTGCCAGCAGTGCTCAACGTGAAAAACTGTTTTTT. This translates into CASSAQREKLFF.

This clonotype was found many times. The chain links TRBV7-3 to TRBJ2-1; 11 nucleotides align to TRBD2. The CDR3 is 17 amino acids. J lost 3 bases, V lost 5 bases, and 9 bases had no gene match. Germline V gene data show CDR1 as SGHTA and CDR2 as FQGTGA. CDR3 region: CASSTYAGTSGYNEQFF. The CDR3 coding sequence is TGTGCCAGCAGCACTTACGCCGGGACTAGCGGCTACAATGAGCAGTTCTTC.

This clonotype was seen a few times. The chain employs TRBV18 and TRBJ2-3, with 8 bases fitting TRBD2. Germline CDR1 reads KGHSH; CDR2 reads LQKENI. The trim removed 2 bases at V and 4 bases at J, leaving 5 bases unmatched. The CDR3 covers 15 residues. CDR3 protein: CASSPSAGGADTQYF. The CDR3, as DNA: TGTGCCAGCTCACCATCGGCGGGAGGCGCAGATACGCAGTATTTT.

The V call is TRBV2, the J call TRBJ2-1; D remains unclear. The CDR3 consists of 15 residues. V was trimmed by 3 bases and J by 2 bases, leaving 11 bases between them. From germline, CDR1 is SNHLY and CDR2 FYNNEI. The CDR3 sequence: CASSDSLGAYNEQFF. The CDR3 nucleotides read TGTGCCAGCAGTGATTCCCTTGGGGCCTACAATGAGCAGTTCTTC.

The chain employs TRBV18 and TRBJ2-3; D is perhaps TRBD2 (6 bases). Per the germline V gene, CDR1 is KGHSH and CDR2 is LQKENI. This CDR3 is 15 amino acids long. The germline V and J ends were trimmed by 0 bases and 3 bases, with 10 bases remaining between them. The CDR3 region is CASSPPAGGTDTQYF. CDR3 in DNA: TGTGCCAGCTCACCACCCGCTGGGGGGACAGATACGCAGTATTTT.